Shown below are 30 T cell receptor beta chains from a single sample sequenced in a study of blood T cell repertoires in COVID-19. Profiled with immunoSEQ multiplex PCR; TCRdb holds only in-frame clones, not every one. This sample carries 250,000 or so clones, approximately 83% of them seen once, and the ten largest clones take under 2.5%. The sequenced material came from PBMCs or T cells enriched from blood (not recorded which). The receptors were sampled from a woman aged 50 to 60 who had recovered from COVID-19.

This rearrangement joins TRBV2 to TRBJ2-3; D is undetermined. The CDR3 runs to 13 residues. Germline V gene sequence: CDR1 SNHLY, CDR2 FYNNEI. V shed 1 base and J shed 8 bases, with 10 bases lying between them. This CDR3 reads CASSEGAPGTQYF. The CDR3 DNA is TGTGCCAGCAGTGAAGGCGCCCCCGGTACGCAGTATTTT.

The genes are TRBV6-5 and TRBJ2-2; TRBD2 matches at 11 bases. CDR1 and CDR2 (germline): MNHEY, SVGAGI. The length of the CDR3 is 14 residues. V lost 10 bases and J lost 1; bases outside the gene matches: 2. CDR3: CAITSGRNTGELFF. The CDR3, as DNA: TGTGCCATTACTAGCGGGAGGAACACCGGGGAGCTGTTTTTT.

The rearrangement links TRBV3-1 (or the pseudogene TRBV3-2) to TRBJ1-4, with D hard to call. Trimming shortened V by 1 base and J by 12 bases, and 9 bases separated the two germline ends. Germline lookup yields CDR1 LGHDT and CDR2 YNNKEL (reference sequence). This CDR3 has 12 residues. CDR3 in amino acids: CASSQVLGELFF. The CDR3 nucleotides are TGTGCCAGCAGCCAAGTTTTGGGCGAACTGTTTTTT.

The CDR3 region is CASNPQGTYIYEQYF. CDR3 sequence (DNA): TGTGCCAGCAATCCACAGGGGACTTATATCTACGAGCAGTACTTC. The J gene is TRBJ2-7, the V gene TRBV5-8, with D tentatively TRBD1 (7 bases). This CDR3 has 15 amino acids. Deletions cut 6 bases from V and 3 bases from J, with 19 bases between. CDR1 SGHTS and CDR2 YDEGEE come from the germline V gene. Variable domain in full (rest from reference TRBV5-8 and TRBJ2-7): EAGVTQSPTHLIKTRGQQATLRCSPISGHTSVYWYQQALGLGLQFLLWYDEGEERNRGNFPPRFSGRQFPNYSSELNVNALELEDSALYLCASNPQGTYIYEQYFGPGTRLTVT.

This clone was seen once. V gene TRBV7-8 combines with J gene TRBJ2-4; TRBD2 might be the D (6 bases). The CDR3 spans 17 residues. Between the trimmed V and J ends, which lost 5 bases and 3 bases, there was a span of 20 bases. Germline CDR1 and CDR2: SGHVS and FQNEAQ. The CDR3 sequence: CASSPSRGGNLKNIQYF. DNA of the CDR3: TGTGCCAGCAGCCCAAGCAGAGGAGGGAATCTCAAAAACATTCAGTACTTC.

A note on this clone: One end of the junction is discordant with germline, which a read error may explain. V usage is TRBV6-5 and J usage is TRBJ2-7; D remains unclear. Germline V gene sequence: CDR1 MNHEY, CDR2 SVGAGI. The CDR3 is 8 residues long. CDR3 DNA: TGTGCCAGCAGGTCTCAGGTGTTC. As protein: CASRSQVF.

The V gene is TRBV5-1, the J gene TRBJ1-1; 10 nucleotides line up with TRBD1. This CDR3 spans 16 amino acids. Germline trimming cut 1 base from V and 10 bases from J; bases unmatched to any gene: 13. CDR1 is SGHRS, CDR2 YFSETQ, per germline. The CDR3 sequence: CASSLQSQTGGGGAFF. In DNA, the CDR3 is TGCGCCAGCAGCTTGCAATCCCAGACAGGGGGCGGTGGAGCTTTCTTT.

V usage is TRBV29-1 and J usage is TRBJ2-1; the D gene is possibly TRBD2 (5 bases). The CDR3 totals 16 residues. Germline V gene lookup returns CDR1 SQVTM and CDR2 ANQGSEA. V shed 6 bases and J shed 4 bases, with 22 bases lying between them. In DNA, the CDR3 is TGCAGCGTCCTCCGAGGGCCTACTAAAGGGTACAATGAGCAGTTCTTC. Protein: CSVLRGPTKGYNEQFF.

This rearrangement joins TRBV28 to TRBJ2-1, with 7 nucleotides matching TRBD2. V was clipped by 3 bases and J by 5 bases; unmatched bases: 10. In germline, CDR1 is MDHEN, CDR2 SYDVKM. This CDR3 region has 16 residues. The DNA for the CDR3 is TGTGCCAGCAGTTTGACTAGCCGCTTGGAGGACAATGAGCAGTTCTTC. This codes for CASSLTSRLEDNEQFF.

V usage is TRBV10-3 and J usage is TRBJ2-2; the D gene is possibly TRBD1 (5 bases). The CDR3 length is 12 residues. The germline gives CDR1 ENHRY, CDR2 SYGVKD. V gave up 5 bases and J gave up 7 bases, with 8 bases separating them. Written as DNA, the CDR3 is TGTGCCATCAGTTTACAGGTCGGGGAGCTGTTTTTT. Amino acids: CAISLQVGELFF.

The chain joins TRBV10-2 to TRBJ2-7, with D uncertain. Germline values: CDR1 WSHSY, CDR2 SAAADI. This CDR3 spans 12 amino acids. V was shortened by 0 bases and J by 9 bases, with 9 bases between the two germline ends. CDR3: CASSESLESQYF. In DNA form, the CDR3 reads TGCGCCAGCAGTGAGTCCTTAGAGTCGCAGTACTTC.

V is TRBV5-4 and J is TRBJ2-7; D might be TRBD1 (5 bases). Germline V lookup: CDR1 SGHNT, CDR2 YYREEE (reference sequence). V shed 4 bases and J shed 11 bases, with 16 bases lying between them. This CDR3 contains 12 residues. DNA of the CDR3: TGTGCCAGCAGCCAGCAGGGTTCCTTGGAGTACTTC. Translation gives CASSQQGSLEYF.

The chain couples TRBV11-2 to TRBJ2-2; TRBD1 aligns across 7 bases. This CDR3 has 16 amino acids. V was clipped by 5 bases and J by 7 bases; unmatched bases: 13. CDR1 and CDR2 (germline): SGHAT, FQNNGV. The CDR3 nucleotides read TGTGCCAGCAGCAAAGTGACAGGGAGAAAGGACGGGGAGCTGTTTTTT. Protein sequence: CASSKVTGRKDGELFF.

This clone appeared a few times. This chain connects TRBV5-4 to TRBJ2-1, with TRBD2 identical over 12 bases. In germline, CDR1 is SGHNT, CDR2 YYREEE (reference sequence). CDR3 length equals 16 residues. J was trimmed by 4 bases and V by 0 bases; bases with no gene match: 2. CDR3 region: CASSLGGLAGYNEQFF. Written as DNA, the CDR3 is TGTGCCAGCAGCTTGGGGGGACTAGCGGGTTACAATGAGCAGTTCTTC.

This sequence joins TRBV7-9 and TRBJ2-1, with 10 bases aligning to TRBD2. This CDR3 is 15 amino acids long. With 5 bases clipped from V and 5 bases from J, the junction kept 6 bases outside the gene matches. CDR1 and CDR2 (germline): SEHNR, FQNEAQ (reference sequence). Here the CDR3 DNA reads TGTGCCAGCAGCCCGGGACTAGCGATCGACAATGAGCAGTTCTTC. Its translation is CASSPGLAIDNEQFF.

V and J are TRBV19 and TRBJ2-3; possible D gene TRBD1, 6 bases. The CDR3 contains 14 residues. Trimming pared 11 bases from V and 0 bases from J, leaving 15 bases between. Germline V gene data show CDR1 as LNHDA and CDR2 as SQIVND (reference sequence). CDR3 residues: CASTTGLSTDTQYF. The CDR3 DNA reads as TGTGCCTCCACTACAGGGCTTAGCACAGATACGCAGTATTTT.

This CDR3 reads CASSKVEAISRWWVAFF. The CDR3 nucleotides are TGTGCCAGCAGCAAAGTTGAGGCAATAAGCCGATGGTGGGTAGCTTTCTTT. This sequence joins TRBV21-1 and TRBJ1-1. TRBV21-1 is marked as a pseudogene. The CDR3 extends over 17 amino acids.

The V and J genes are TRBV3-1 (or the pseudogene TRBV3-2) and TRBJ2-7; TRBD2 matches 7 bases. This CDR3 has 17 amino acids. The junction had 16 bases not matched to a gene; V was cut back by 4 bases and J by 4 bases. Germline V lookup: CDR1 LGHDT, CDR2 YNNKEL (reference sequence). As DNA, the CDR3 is TGTGCCAGCAGCCCTGCGTGGGGGGGAGCCCATGCTTACGAGCAGTACTTC. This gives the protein CASSPAWGGAHAYEQYF.

DNA for the CDR3: TGTGCCACCAGTGAAACGAAAGGACAGGGGGCTCACAATGAGCAGTTCTTC. Translating it yields CATSETKGQGAHNEQFF. The chain links TRBV24-1 to TRBJ2-1; 11 bases fit TRBD1. The CDR3 consists of 17 residues. In germline, CDR1 is KGHDR, CDR2 SFDVKD. The V and J ends lost 4 bases and 5 bases, in that order; junction bases with no gene match: 9.

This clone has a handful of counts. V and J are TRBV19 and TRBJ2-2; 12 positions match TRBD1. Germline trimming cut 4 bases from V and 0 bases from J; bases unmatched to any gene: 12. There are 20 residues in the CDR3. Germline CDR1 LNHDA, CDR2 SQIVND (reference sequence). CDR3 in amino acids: CASSTTPGQGAQANTGELFF. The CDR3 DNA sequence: TGTGCCAGTAGTACCACTCCGGGACAGGGGGCGCAGGCGAACACCGGGGAGCTGTTTTTT.

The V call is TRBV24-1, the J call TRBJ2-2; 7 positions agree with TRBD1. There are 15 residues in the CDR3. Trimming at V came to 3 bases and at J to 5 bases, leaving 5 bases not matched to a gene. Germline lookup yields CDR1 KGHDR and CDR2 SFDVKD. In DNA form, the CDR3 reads TGTGCCACCAGTGATGCTACAGGGGTTACCGGGGAGCTGTTTTTT. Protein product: CATSDATGVTGELFF.

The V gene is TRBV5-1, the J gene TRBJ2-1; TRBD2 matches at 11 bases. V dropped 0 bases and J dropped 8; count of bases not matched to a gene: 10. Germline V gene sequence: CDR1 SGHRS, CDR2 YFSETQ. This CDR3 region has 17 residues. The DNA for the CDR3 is TGCGCCAGCAGCTTGGGCCGAATAGCGGGAGGGTCTCATGAGCAGTTCTTC. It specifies CASSLGRIAGGSHEQFF.

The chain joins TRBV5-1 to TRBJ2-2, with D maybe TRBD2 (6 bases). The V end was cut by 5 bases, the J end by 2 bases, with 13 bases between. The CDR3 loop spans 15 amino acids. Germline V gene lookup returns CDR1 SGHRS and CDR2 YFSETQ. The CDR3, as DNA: TGCGCCAGCAGTCGGGGACTGCAAAACACCGGGGAGCTGTTTTTT. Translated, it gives CASSRGLQNTGELFF.

The CDR3 DNA reads TGTGCCAGCAGTAAGACAGGGGTTCAGCCCCAGCATTTT. Its translation is CASSKTGVQPQHF. The chain uses TRBV6-5 and TRBJ1-5; 8 nucleotides match TRBD1. This CDR3 region has 13 residues. V gave up 5 bases and J gave up 6 bases; unmatched junction bases: 3. Germline V gene lookup returns CDR1 MNHEY and CDR2 SVGAGI.

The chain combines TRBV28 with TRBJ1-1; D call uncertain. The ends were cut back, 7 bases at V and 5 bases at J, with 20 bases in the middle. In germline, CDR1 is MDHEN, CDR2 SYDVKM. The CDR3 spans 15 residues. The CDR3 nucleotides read TGTGCCAGCAACTCAGTCAGTGCAGGTCAAACTGAAGCTTTCTTT. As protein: CASNSVSAGQTEAFF. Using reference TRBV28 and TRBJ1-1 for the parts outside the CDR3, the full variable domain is DVKVTQSSRYLVKRTGEKVFLECVQDMDHENMFWYRQDPGLGLRLIYFSYDVKMKEKGDIPEGYSVSREKKERFSLILESASTNQTSMYLCASNSVSAGQTEAFFGQGTRLTVV.

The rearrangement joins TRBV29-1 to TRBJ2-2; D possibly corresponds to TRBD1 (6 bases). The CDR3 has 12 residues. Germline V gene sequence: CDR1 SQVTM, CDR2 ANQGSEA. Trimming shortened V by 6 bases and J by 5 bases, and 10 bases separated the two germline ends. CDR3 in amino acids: CSVGTQTGELFF. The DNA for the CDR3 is TGCAGCGTGGGGACACAAACCGGGGAGCTGTTTTTT.

CDR3 bases: TGTGCCAGTAGAGGGGACAGGCAGGGGTGGATGTTTTTT. Translated, it gives CASRGDRQGWMFF. The gene calls are TRBV6-5 and TRBJ1-4, with TRBD1 matching over 8 bases. Germline assignment: CDR1 MNHEY and CDR2 SVGAGI. CDR3 length equals 13 residues. V dropped 9 bases and J dropped 15; count of bases not matched to a gene: 15.

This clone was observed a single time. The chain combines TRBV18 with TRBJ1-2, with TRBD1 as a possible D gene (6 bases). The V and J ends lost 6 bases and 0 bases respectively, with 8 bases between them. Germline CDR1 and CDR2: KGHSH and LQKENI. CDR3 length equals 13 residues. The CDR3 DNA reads TGTGCCAGCTCGGACAGATCTAACTATGGCTACACCTTC. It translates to CASSDRSNYGYTF. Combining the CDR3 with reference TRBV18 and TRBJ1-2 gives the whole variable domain NAGVMQNPRHLVRRRGQEARLRCSPMKGHSHVYWYRQLPEEGLKFMVYLQKENIIDESGMPKERFSAEFPKEGPSILRIQQVVRGDSAAYFCASSDRSNYGYTFGSGTRLTVV.

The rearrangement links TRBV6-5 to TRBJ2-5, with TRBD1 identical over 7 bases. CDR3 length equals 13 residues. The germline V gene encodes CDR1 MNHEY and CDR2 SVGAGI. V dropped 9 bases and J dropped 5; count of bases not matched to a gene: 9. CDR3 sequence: CASTATGVETQYF. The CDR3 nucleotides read TGTGCCAGTACGGCTACAGGGGTGGAGACCCAGTACTTC.

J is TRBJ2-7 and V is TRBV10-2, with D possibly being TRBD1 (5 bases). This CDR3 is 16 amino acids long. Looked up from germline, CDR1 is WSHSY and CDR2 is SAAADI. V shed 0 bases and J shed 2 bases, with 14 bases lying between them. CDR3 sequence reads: CASSESRQSGPYEQYF. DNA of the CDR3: TGCGCCAGCAGTGAGTCTAGACAGTCGGGCCCCTACGAGCAGTACTTC.